This TCR beta chain was profiled in a study of OX40 agonist ivuxolimab in advanced cancers. For the study at large: Of mixed ages from 23 to 79 and averaging around 60 years, the group was just under 85% male. Partial responses, seen in three patients, involved one hepatocellular carcinoma and two cutaneous melanomas. Notes on the study in general: Antigen targets of the expanded peripheral T cells went undetermined.

About this clone: The antigen is not known.

Profiled with immunoSEQ multiplex PCR; TCRdb holds only in-frame clones, not every one. This repertoire shows some 30,000 clones, 70% to 90% found once; its top ten account for roughly 19%. This CDR3 has 13 residues. Germline V gene data show CDR1 as SGHNT and CDR2 as YYREEE (reference sequence). The V and J ends lost 0 bases and 7 bases respectively, with 11 bases between them. This TCR came from an adult with an advanced solid tumor such as melanoma, head and neck, liver or kidney cancer. Sample: CD4+ or CD8+ T cells sorted from blood, taken in a trial of the OX40 agonist ivuxolimab. V and J are TRBV5-4 and TRBJ2-7; D is uncertain. This CDR3 is CASSLEPSGEQYF. DNA for the CDR3: TGTGCCAGCAGCTTGGAGCCCTCCGGGGAGCAGTACTTC.